These T cell receptor beta chains were read from a single sample in a study of blood T cell repertoires in COVID-19. The table came from immunoSEQ multiplex PCR; TCRdb's copy has only in-frame clones and leaves some out. There are around 200,000 clones in the sample; around 90% occur only once, and 1.2% lies in the top ten. Material: PBMCs or T cells enriched from blood (not recorded which). These receptors were collected from a man aged 25-45 years who had recovered from COVID-19. Both conserved end residues are part of each CDR3. The order of the fields is V gene, J gene, clone size, D gene, CDR3 protein, CDR3 DNA. The D gene is left open where the match is weak. A row's size may be missing; if present it is once, few, many or a size class.

TRBV4-3,TRBJ2-7,.,TRBD1,CASSQSTGGYEQYF,TGCGCCAGCAGCCAAAGTACAGGGGGCTACGAGCAGTACTTC
TRBV4-1,TRBJ1-2,.,TRBD1,CASRSRDRERGYGYTF,TGCGCCAGCAGGAGCCGGGACAGGGAAAGGGGCTATGGCTACACCTTC
TRBV12-3/TRBV12-4,TRBJ1-2,.,.,CASQGGGYTF,TGTGCCTCCCAGGGTGGGGGCTACACCTTC
TRBV5-5,TRBJ1-5,.,TRBD1,CASSLSQGRQPQHF,TGTGCCAGCAGCTTGTCACAGGGGAGACAGCCCCAGCATTTT
TRBV5-1,TRBJ2-7,once,.,CASSLAGVPIYEQYF,TGCGCCAGCAGCTTGGCCGGGGTCCCAATCTACGAGCAGTACTTC
TRBV30,TRBJ2-3,.,.,CAWSGRGEVDTQYF,TGTGCCTGGAGTGGGCGGGGTGAGGTGGATACGCAGTATTTT
TRBV7-9,TRBJ2-5,.,TRBD2,CASSYPGGRETQYF,TGTGCCAGCAGCTATCCGGGGGGGCGAGAGACCCAGTACTTC
TRBV15,TRBJ1-2,.,.,CATSRDRGNIGSYGYTF,TGTGCCACCAGCAGAGATCGAGGGAACATAGGATCCTATGGCTACACCTTC
TRBV30,TRBJ2-1,.,TRBD2,CAWAGTSGYNEQFF,TGTGCCTGGGCCGGGACTAGCGGTTACAATGAGCAGTTCTTC
TRBV3-1/TRBV3-2,TRBJ2-7,.,.,CASSQVADEQYF,TGTGCCAGCAGCCAAGTGGCGGACGAGCAGTACTTC
TRBV15,TRBJ2-7,.,.,CATSWGGGTYEQYF,TGTGCCACCAGCTGGGGGGGCGGAACCTACGAGCAGTACTTC
TRBV6-2/TRBV6-3,TRBJ1-1,.,TRBD1,CASSPRDRGGSSTEAFF,TGTGCCAGCAGTCCCCGGGACAGGGGAGGGTCGAGCACTGAAGCTTTCTTT
TRBV3-1/TRBV3-2,TRBJ2-7,few,.,CASKMVGSYEQYF,TGTGCCAGCAAAATGGTCGGTTCCTACGAGCAGTACTTC
TRBV24-1,TRBJ1-1,.,.,CATSERTDTEAFF,TGTGCCACCAGTGAGAGAACCGACACTGAAGCTTTCTTT
TRBV7-2,TRBJ2-7,once,.,CASSPYRELSEQYF,TGTGCCAGCAGCCCCTACAGGGAACTGAGCGAGCAGTACTTC
TRBV6-1,TRBJ2-5,once,.,CASSEQGALMAETQYF,TGTGCCAGCAGTGAGCAAGGGGCTCTCATGGCGGAGACCCAGTACTTC
TRBV19,TRBJ1-1,.,.,CASFSNRKGNTEAFF,TGTGCCAGTTTTTCTAACAGGAAAGGAAACACTGAAGCTTTCTTT
TRBV7-2,TRBJ2-7,.,.,CASSLVRDPLYEQYF,TGTGCCAGCAGCTTAGTGCGGGATCCGCTCTACGAGCAGTACTTC
TRBV24-1,TRBJ1-2,once,.,CATSVAGVDGYTF,TGTGCCACCAGTGTAGCAGGGGTCGATGGCTACACCTTC
TRBV4-3,TRBJ1-5,few,.,CASSQERAGRPQHF,TGCGCCAGCAGCCAAGAGAGGGCCGGACGGCCCCAGCATTTT
TRBV19,TRBJ2-1,.,TRBD2,CASSKQPSSGPYNEQFF,TGTGCCAGTAGTAAGCAGCCTTCTAGCGGGCCATACAATGAGCAGTTCTTC
TRBV13,TRBJ2-7,few,TRBD2,CASSLARSSGSSYEQYF,TGTGCCAGCAGCTTAGCCCGTTCTAGCGGGAGTTCCTACGAGCAGTACTTC
TRBV4-3,TRBJ1-2,.,TRBD1,CASSQASQGAYGYTF,TGCGCCAGCAGCCAAGCTTCGCAGGGGGCCTATGGCTACACCTTC
TRBV28,TRBJ1-5,.,TRBD1,CASRTGGSSNQPQHF,TGTGCCAGCCGGACAGGAGGGTCTAGCAATCAGCCCCAGCATTTT
TRBV27,TRBJ1-4,.,.,CASSPGAGLINEKLFF,TGTGCCAGCAGTCCTGGGGCGGGACTGATTAACGAAAAACTGTTTTTT
TRBV19,TRBJ1-3,.,TRBD1,CASSGQEPTGNTIYF,TGTGCCAGTTCCGGACAGGAGCCTACTGGAAACACCATATATTTT
TRBV19,TRBJ2-1,.,.,CASSRGSTRWDEQFF,TGTGCCAGTAGTCGGGGGTCAACTAGGTGGGATGAGCAGTTCTTC
TRBV19,TRBJ1-5,.,.,CASSIQGGNQPQHF,TGTGCCAGTAGTATACAAGGGGGCAATCAGCCCCAGCATTTT
TRBV30,TRBJ1-2,.,.,CAWSVWTERNYGYTF,TGTGCCTGGAGTGTATGGACAGAAAGAAACTATGGCTACACCTTC
TRBV19,TRBJ2-7,.,TRBD1,CASSKETGVYEQYF,TGTGCCAGTAGTAAAGAGACAGGGGTCTACGAGCAGTACTTC
TRBV29-1,TRBJ2-7,.,TRBD1,CSVPGTGGFEQYF,TGCAGCGTTCCAGGGACAGGGGGCTTTGAGCAGTACTTC
TRBV4-1,TRBJ1-5,once,TRBD1,CASSPGRGQGYNQPQHF,TGCGCCAGCAGCCCAGGTAGGGGACAGGGTTACAATCAGCCCCAGCATTTT
TRBV27,TRBJ2-7,.,.,CASSATGTSYEQYF,TGTGCCAGCAGTGCGACGGGAACTTCCTACGAGCAGTACTTC
TRBV3-1/TRBV3-2,TRBJ2-1,.,TRBD2,CASSQDFGTSKFDEQFF,TGTGCCAGCAGCCAAGATTTCGGGACTAGTAAGTTCGATGAGCAGTTCTTC
TRBV6-5,TRBJ1-5,once,.,CASSIGGTNQPQHF,TGTGCCAGCAGTATAGGGGGAACCAATCAGCCCCAGCATTTT
TRBV2,TRBJ2-7,.,TRBD1,CASSWTGRSYEQYF,TGTGCCAGCAGTTGGACAGGGCGCTCCTACGAGCAGTACTTC
TRBV10-3,TRBJ1-2,.,.,CAIRLTGTDYGYTF,TGTGCCATCAGGCTCACAGGGACCGACTATGGCTACACCTTC
TRBV11-2,TRBJ2-1,.,TRBD1,CASSWGQGDEQFF,TGTGCCAGCAGCTGGGGACAGGGGGATGAGCAGTTCTTC
TRBV6-2/TRBV6-3,TRBJ2-4,.,TRBD1,CASSRRTGGKGNIQYF,TGTGCCAGCAGTCGACGGACAGGGGGCAAGGGAAACATTCAGTACTTC
TRBV5-1,TRBJ2-1,.,TRBD2,CASSLLSGRDYNEQFF,TGCGCCAGCAGCTTGCTTAGCGGGCGAGATTACAATGAGCAGTTCTTC
TRBV18,TRBJ1-2,.,.,CASSPGRDYGYTF,TGTGCCAGCTCACCAGGGAGGGATTATGGCTACACCTTC
TRBV24-1,TRBJ2-1,.,.,CATSDLGTSWENEQFF,TGTGCCACCAGTGATTTAGGGACATCCTGGGAAAATGAGCAGTTCTTC
TRBV7-8,TRBJ2-1,.,TRBD2,CASSLSRLAGAYNEQFF,TGTGCCAGCAGCTTATCCAGACTAGCGGGAGCCTACAATGAGCAGTTCTTC
TRBV7-9,TRBJ1-1,.,.,CASSPSEFWSAEAFF,TGTGCCAGCAGCCCCTCCGAATTCTGGAGCGCTGAAGCTTTCTTT
TRBV14,TRBJ2-2,.,TRBD1,CASSRAGQGIAGELFF,TGTGCCAGCAGCCGAGCGGGACAGGGGATAGCCGGGGAGCTGTTTTTT
TRBV4-1,TRBJ2-7,.,.,CASSQDWTDYEQYF,TGCGCCAGCAGCCAGGATTGGACAGATTACGAGCAGTACTTC
TRBV9,TRBJ1-3,.,.,CASSVADSGNTIYF,TGTGCCAGCAGCGTTGCAGACTCTGGAAACACCATATATTTT
TRBV9,TRBJ2-5,few,TRBD2,CASSLTSGRETQYF,TGTGCCAGCAGCCTCACTAGCGGGAGAGAGACCCAGTACTTC
TRBV2,TRBJ2-5,.,TRBD1,CASYGGQGIETQYF,TGTGCCAGCTACGGGGGACAGGGTATTGAGACCCAGTACTTC
TRBV2,TRBJ1-2,.,.,CASSRLGYGYTF,TGTGCCAGCAGCAGGCTTGGTTATGGCTACACCTTC
TRBV11-1,TRBJ1-1,once,TRBD1,CASSSGTGVLNTEAFF,TGTGCCAGCAGCTCCGGGACAGGGGTGTTGAACACTGAAGCTTTCTTT
TRBV3-1/TRBV3-2,TRBJ1-3,.,.,CASSQWAASGNTIYF,TGTGCCAGCAGCCAATGGGCAGCCTCTGGAAACACCATATATTTT
TRBV18,TRBJ2-2,.,TRBD1,CASSLTLTGETGELFF,TGTGCCAGCTCATTAACTTTGACAGGGGAGACCGGGGAGCTGTTTTTT
TRBV2,TRBJ1-5,.,.,CASSDRARGSQPQHF,TGTGCCAGCAGTGATAGGGCGAGGGGGTCTCAGCCCCAGCATTTT